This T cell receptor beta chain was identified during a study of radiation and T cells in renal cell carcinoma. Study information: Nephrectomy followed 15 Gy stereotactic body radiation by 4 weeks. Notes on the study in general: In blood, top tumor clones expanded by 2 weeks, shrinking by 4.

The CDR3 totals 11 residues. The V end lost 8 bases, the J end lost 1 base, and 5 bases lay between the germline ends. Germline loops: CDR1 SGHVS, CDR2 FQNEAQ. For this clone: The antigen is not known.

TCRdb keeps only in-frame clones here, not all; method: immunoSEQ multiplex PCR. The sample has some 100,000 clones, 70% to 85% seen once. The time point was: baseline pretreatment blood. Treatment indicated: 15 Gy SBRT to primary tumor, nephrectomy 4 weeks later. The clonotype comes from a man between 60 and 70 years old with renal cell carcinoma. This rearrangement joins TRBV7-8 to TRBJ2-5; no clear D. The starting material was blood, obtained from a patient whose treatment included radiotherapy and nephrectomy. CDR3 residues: CASRAQETQYF. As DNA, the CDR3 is TGTGCCAGCCGGGCCCAAGAGACCCAGTACTTC.